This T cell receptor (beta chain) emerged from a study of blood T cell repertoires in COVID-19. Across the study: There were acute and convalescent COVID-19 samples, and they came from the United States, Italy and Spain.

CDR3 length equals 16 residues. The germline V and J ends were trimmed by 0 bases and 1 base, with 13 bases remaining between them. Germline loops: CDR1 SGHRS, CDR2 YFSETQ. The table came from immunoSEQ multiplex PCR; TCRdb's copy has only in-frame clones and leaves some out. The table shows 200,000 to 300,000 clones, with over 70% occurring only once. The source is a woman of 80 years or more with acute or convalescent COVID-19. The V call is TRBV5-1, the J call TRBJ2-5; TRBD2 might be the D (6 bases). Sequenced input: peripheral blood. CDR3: CASSLGVGSTQETQYF. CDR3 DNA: TGCGCCAGCAGCTTGGGGGTCGGGAGCACCCAAGAGACCCAGTACTTC.